These 10 T cell receptor beta chains share one sample of origin, sequenced in a study of blood T cell repertoires in COVID-19. Here immunoSEQ multiplex PCR was the method, and the copy in TCRdb shows in-frame clones only, minus some. The sample has about 78,000 clones; around 86% are singletons. The sample comprised peripheral blood. The receptor source for this set is a man in his forties or fifties with active or convalescent COVID-19.

This chain connects TRBV5-1 to TRBJ2-1, with D maybe TRBD2 (5 bases). The V and J ends lost 0 bases and 3 bases respectively, with 10 bases between them. Germline loops: CDR1 SGHRS, CDR2 YFSETQ. The CDR3 is made up of 15 amino acids. The DNA for the CDR3 is TGCGCCAGCAGCTTGGTGAGGGCCTACTACAATGAGCAGTTCTTC. Translating gives CASSLVRAYYNEQFF.

This clone has just a few counts. The gene calls are TRBV6-5 and TRBJ1-3; D unresolved. The germline V gene encodes CDR1 MNHEY and CDR2 SVGAGI. The germline V and J ends were trimmed by 5 bases and 2 bases, with 13 bases remaining between them. This CDR3 has 15 amino acids. CDR3 DNA sequence: TGTGCCAGCAGTAGGGAGGCCACCACTGGAAACACCATATATTTT. Translated, it gives CASSREATTGNTIYF.

V gene TRBV19 combines with J gene TRBJ2-1; 8 nucleotides align to TRBD2. CDR1 is LNHDA and CDR2 is SQIVND in the germline V gene (reference sequence). The trim removed 11 bases at V and 8 bases at J, leaving 14 bases unmatched. CDR3 length equals 14 residues. CDR3 sequence: CASSGLASPHEQFF. Written as DNA, the CDR3 is TGTGCCTCCTCAGGACTAGCATCCCCCCATGAGCAGTTCTTC.

The chain recombines TRBV29-1 with TRBJ1-2; TRBD1 aligns across 10 bases. This CDR3 region has 19 residues. Germline loops: CDR1 SQVTM, CDR2 ANQGSEA. The junction had 17 bases not matched to a gene; V was cut back by 4 bases and J by 0 bases. The CDR3 loop reads CSVVGVIGTGVLSNYGYTF. The CDR3 region has the DNA TGCAGCGTTGTGGGGGTCATCGGGACAGGGGTTCTATCTAACTATGGCTACACCTTC.

This chain connects TRBV7-2 to TRBJ1-3; 7 positions match TRBD1. The CDR3 loop spans 15 amino acids. Germline values: CDR1 SGHTA, CDR2 FQGNSA. V shed 5 bases and J 0 bases; nucleotides not matched to a gene: 4. Written as DNA, the CDR3 is TGTGCCAGCAGCCTTGGACAGGCCTCTGGAAACACCATATATTTT. The encoded protein is CASSLGQASGNTIYF.

The chain employs TRBV27 and TRBJ2-7; 12 nucleotides agree with TRBD2. Trimming at V came to 6 bases and at J to 6 bases, leaving 3 bases not matched to a gene. Germline V gene data show CDR1 as MNHEY and CDR2 as SMNVEV (reference sequence). This CDR3 region has 13 residues. CDR3 residues: CASRPGLAGEQYF. CDR3 sequence (DNA): TGTGCCAGCAGACCGGGACTAGCGGGCGAGCAGTACTTC.

The chain recombines TRBV24-1 with TRBJ2-1; TRBD2 aligns across 8 bases. The CDR3 consists of 17 residues. Trimming removed 7 bases from V and 1 base from J; junction bases left unmatched: 11. Germline CDR1 reads KGHDR; CDR2 reads SFDVKD. The CDR3 DNA reads TGTGCCACCAGCGGCCCGGGGGAGCGGGGGTCCTACAATGAGCAGTTCTTC. This gives the protein CATSGPGERGSYNEQFF.

The chain carries TRBV7-8 and TRBJ2-2; 9 bases align to TRBD2. CDR1 is SGHVS, CDR2 FQNEAQ, per germline. After removal of 3 bases from V and 7 bases from J, the junction contained 6 bases not matched to a gene. The CDR3 is made up of 15 amino acids. CDR3 in amino acids: CASSLAGGAFGELFF. Written as DNA, the CDR3 is TGTGCCAGCAGCTTGGCGGGGGGGGCCTTCGGGGAGCTGTTTTTT.

This chain's CDR3 is CASSSPGGERLQETQYF. The DNA of the CDR3 is TGTGCCAGCAGCTCCCCTGGGGGGGAGAGACTCCAAGAGACCCAGTACTTC. The chain links TRBV13 to TRBJ2-5, with 7 nucleotides matching TRBD2. The CDR3 totals 17 residues. The V segment lost 4 bases and the J segment 1 base; nucleotides outside the gene matches: 12. CDR1 is PRHDT, CDR2 FYEKMQ, per germline (reference sequence).

V is TRBV19 and J is TRBJ2-1; D might be TRBD2 (7 bases). With 8 bases removed from V and 5 bases from J, the gap between germline ends came to 10 bases. Germline CDR1 is LNHDA and CDR2 is SQIVND (reference sequence). This CDR3 has 12 amino acids. The CDR3 loop reads CASGGGHNEQFF. CDR3 DNA: TGTGCCAGTGGCGGGGGCCACAATGAGCAGTTCTTC. The full variable domain, with the rest looked up from reference TRBV19 and TRBJ2-1, is DGGITQSPKYLFRKEGQNVTLSCEQNLNHDAMYWYRQDPGQGLRLIYYSQIVNDFQKGDIAEGYSVSREKKESFPLTVTSAQKNPTAFYLCASGGGHNEQFFGPGTRLTVL.